What follows is one TCR beta chain and its context. This sample was taken from a study of immune evolution from preneoplasia to lung adenocarcinoma. The data were produced by immunoSEQ multiplex PCR, yet TCRdb's version contains in-frame clones alone and is incomplete. The sample contains tens of thousands of clones, less than 80% of which appear only once. The CDR3 runs 14 residues. The V end was cut by 3 bases, the J end by 4 bases, with 13 bases between. CDR1 and CDR2 (germline): MNHNS, SASEGT. The clonotype was recovered from a person between 60 and 70 years old with lung adenocarcinoma. The chain uses TRBV6-1 and TRBJ2-7; D is possibly TRBD2 (6 bases). The sequenced sample consisted of FFPE invasive lung adenocarcinoma tissue. The CDR3 spells CASSEAGSRYEQYF. For the CDR3, the DNA is TGTGCCAGCAGTGAGGCGGGAAGTCGGTACGAGCAGTACTTC.